This TCR beta chain was identified during a study of shared clonotypes between healthy human individuals. Germline V gene data show CDR1 as MNHEY and CDR2 as SMNVEV (reference sequence). Between the trimmed V and J ends, which lost 1 base and 1 base, there was a span of 4 bases. The CDR3 is made up of 13 amino acids. Overall study findings and caveats: When compared with the clonotypes that were shared by all four sorted-subset donors, the non-shared clonotypes turned out to have lower generation probabilities. Clonotypes that were shared across a handful of donors made up about 4.5% of naive CD4 clonotypes. Memory subsets had estimated richness that was generally smaller than that of naive subsets.

CD45RO-negative, CCR7-selected cells formed the naive CD8 fraction, which excluded terminally differentiated effector memory CD45RA+ cells. On this clone: No antigen is known for it.

The authors distributed each subset's genomic DNA evenly over several immunoSEQ plates. TCRdb's table, derived via immunoSEQ multiplex PCR, lists solely in-frame clones and lacks some. The sample comprises approximately 2,000,000 clones, 90% to 95% of which are singletons, and approximately 1.6% rests with the top ten. This rearrangement joins TRBV27 to TRBJ1-1; D not certain. Sequencing input: naive CD8+ T cells from PBMCs. The source of this sequence is a man aged 18 to 29 in good health. Some clones in this sample may be carry-over from other donors' samples. CDR3 protein: CASSLWWNTEAFF. The CDR3 nucleotides are TGTGCCAGCAGTTTATGGTGGAACACTGAAGCTTTCTTT.